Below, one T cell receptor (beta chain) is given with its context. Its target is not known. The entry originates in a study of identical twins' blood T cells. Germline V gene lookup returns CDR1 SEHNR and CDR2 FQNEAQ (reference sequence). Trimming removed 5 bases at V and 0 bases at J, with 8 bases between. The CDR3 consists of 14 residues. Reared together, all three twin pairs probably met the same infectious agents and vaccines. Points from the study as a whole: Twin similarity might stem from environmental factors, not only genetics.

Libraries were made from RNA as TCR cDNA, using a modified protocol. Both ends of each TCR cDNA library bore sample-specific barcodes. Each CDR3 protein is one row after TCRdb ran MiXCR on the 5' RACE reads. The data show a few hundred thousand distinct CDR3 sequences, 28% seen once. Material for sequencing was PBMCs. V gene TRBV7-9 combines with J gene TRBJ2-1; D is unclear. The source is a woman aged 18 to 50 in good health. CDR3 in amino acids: CASSGLGSYNEQFF. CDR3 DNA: TGTGCCAGCAGCGGGTTGGGCTCCTACAATGAGCAGTTCTTC.